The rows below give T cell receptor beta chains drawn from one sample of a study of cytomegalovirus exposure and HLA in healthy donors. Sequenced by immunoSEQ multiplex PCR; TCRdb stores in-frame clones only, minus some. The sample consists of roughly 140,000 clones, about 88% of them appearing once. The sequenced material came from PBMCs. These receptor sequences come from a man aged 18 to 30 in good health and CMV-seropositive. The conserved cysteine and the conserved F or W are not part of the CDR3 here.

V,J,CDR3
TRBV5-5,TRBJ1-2,ASSLAGRGSGYT
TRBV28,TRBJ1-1,ASSLPDSRAF
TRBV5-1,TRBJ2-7,ASTLDGRSYEQY
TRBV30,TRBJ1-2,ADRQINYGYT
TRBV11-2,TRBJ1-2,ASSPDSFYGYT
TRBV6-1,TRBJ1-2,ASSSRQSHYGYT
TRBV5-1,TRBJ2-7,ASSPDSGGGWQY
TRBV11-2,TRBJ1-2,ASSRTGQNYGYT
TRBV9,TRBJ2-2,ASSANSGSVTGELF
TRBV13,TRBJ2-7,ASSFGSSYEQY
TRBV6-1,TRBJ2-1,ASQGGGLAWNEQF
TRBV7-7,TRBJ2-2,ASSTRNTGELF
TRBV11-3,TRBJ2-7,ASNARTDAREQY
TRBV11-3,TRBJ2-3,ASSPRSGDVDTQY
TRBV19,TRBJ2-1,ASTRRGGLSYNEQF
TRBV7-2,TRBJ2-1,ASSPGGYNEQF
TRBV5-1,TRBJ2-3,ASSLGHRTDTQY
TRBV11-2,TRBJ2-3,ASSDQGLADTQY
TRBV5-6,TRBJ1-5,ASSRRDRGHGADQPQH
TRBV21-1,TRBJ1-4,ATAGNRSLNEKLF
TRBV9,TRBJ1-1,ASSGGMNTEAF
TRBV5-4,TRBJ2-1,ASSLIEDFDDNEQF
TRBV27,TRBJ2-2,ASSLWAQGFSHSTGELF
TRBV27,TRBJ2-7,ASSRRQGFNKKQY
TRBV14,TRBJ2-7,ASSHIAGLYEQY
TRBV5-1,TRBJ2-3,ASSEGLAGSTDTQY
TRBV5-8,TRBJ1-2,ASSLGRNYGYT
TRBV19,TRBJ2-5,ASSISRGGEQETQY
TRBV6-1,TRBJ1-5,AAGEGRQPQH
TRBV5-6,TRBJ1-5,ASSALQGHSNQPQH
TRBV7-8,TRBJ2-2,ASSFFGGIGTGELF
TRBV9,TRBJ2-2,ASTGLAGGNTGELF
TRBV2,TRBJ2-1,ASTRRGGSNEQF
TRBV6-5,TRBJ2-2,ASTPDSRNTGELF
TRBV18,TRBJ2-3,ASSPLQGRRTDTQY
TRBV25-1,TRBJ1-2,ASSPRDRGRLGYT
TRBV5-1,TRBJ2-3,ASSLGEESTDTQY
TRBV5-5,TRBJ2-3,ASSFRASAVSWADTQY
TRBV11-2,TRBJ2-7,ASSPLAEIVQY
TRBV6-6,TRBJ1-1,ASSYPDRAEAF
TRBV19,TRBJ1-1,ASSLDRVYAF
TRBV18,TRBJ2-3,ASSPSGGAPDTQY
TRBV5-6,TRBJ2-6,ASSTRGTVSGANVLT
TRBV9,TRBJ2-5,ASSVLADETQY
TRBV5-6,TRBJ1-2,ASSLEQGDYGYT
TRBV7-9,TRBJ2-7,ASSSSPGGPIYEQY
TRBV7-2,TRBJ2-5,ASSRNQGAVETQY
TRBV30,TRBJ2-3,AWGSGSTDTQY
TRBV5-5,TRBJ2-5,ASSLLGQGEETQY
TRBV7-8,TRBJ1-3,ASSSGQDPSSGNTIY
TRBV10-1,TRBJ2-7,ASSEGTGFHEQY
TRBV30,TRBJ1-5,AWSFRTSNQPQH
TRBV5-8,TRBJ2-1,ASSLAAGGPWEQF
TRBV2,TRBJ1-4,ASLWEGEKLF
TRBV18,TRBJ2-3,ASSPRLAGDTDTQY